Following are 11 T cell receptor beta chains from one sample sequenced in a study of blood T cell repertoires in COVID-19. Libraries were prepared by immunoSEQ multiplex PCR; TCRdb keeps only in-frame clonotypes and omits some of them. Altogether about 140,000 clones are present, 85% to 90% being singletons, with the ten largest covering more than 4%. The material sequenced was peripheral blood. The receptors here all came from a woman aged 40 to 50 with acute or convalescent COVID-19.

V gene TRBV19 combines with J gene TRBJ1-5; 11 bases agree with TRBD1. The CDR3 spans 16 residues. Losses at the gene ends were 6 bases for V and 8 bases for J; bases not matched to a gene: 12. CDR1 is LNHDA and CDR2 is SQIVND in the germline V gene (reference sequence). CDR3 region: CASRPPGQGERKPQHF. The CDR3 coding sequence is TGTGCCAGTAGACCCCCGGGACAGGGGGAGAGGAAGCCCCAGCATTTT.

The genes are TRBV9 and TRBJ1-2, with a possible D match to TRBD1 (6 bases). The CDR3 spans 15 residues. Germline V CDR1 and CDR2: SGDLS, YYNGEE. Trimming pared 4 bases from V and 8 bases from J, leaving 21 bases between. The CDR3 bases are TGTGCCAGCAGCCGAGACACAGGGATTATGGAGGGCTACACCTTC. Translation: CASSRDTGIMEGYTF.

This chain joins TRBV19 and TRBJ1-2; 11 positions match TRBD1. The V gene end was trimmed by 0 bases and the J gene end by 2 bases; junction bases not matched to a gene: 8. CDR3 length: 18 amino acids. In germline, CDR1 is LNHDA, CDR2 SQIVND (reference sequence). The CDR3 sequence is CASSIDFDRDRGNYGYTF. In nucleotides, the CDR3 is TGTGCCAGTAGTATAGATTTCGACCGGGACAGGGGGAACTATGGCTACACCTTC. The full variable domain, completed using reference TRBV19 and TRBJ1-2, is DGGITQSPKYLFRKEGQNVTLSCEQNLNHDAMYWYRQDPGQGLRLIYYSQIVNDFQKGDIAEGYSVSREKKESFPLTVTSAQKNPTAFYLCASSIDFDRDRGNYGYTFGSGTRLTVV.

The chain has TRBV30 and TRBJ1-4, with a possible D match to TRBD1 (5 bases). Germline V gene sequence: CDR1 GTSNPN, CDR2 SVGIG (reference sequence). Trimming took off 3 bases at V and 8 bases at J, with 16 bases between the two ends. The CDR3 extends over 14 amino acids. The DNA of the CDR3 is TGTGCCTGGAGCCCCCCAGGGTATGACGAAAAACTGTTTTTT. Its translation is CAWSPPGYDEKLFF.

The chain employs TRBV5-4 and TRBJ1-4; no reliable D call. V was shortened by 2 bases and J by 5 bases, with 16 bases between the two germline ends. The CDR3 contains 16 residues. The germline V gene encodes CDR1 SGHNT and CDR2 YYREEE (reference sequence). Here the CDR3 DNA reads TGTGCCAGCAGCTTATTACTTCCAGGAGGCAATGAAAAACTGTTTTTT. Amino acids: CASSLLLPGGNEKLFF.

This clone is a singleton in its sample. V usage is TRBV7-2 and J usage is TRBJ2-7; 13 nucleotides match TRBD2. Germline V gene lookup returns CDR1 SGHTA and CDR2 FQGNSA. This CDR3 has 16 amino acids. The junction had 6 bases not matched to a gene; V was cut back by 5 bases and J by 2 bases. This CDR3 reads CASSARTSGRTYEQYF. In DNA form, the CDR3 reads TGTGCCAGCAGCGCCAGGACTAGCGGGAGAACCTACGAGCAGTACTTC.

In DNA, the CDR3 is TGTGCCAGCAGCTTAGGACATCCGAACACTGAAGCTTTCTTT. Its protein is CASSLGHPNTEAFF. V and J are TRBV11-3 and TRBJ1-1; D is unclear. There are 14 residues in the CDR3. Trimming shortened V by 1 base and J by 1 base, and 7 bases separated the two germline ends. The V gene's germline CDR1 is SGHNT and CDR2 YENEEA.

This chain connects TRBV28 to TRBJ2-7; D is unresolved. The ends were cut back, 1 base at V and 4 bases at J, with 5 bases in the middle. Germline assignment: CDR1 MDHEN and CDR2 SYDVKM. The CDR3 covers 12 residues. In DNA, the CDR3 is TGTGCCAGCAGTTTATTAGCTTACGAGCAGTACTTC. It codes for CASSLLAYEQYF.

The gene calls are TRBV5-1 and TRBJ1-3; a possible D gene is TRBD1 (5 bases). The V end was cut by 0 bases, the J end by 2 bases, with 6 bases between. This CDR3 has 14 residues. Germline-derived CDR1 and CDR2 are SGHRS and YFSETQ. CDR3 sequence: CASSLARAGNTIYF. The CDR3 DNA reads TGCGCCAGCAGCTTGGCCAGGGCTGGAAACACCATATATTTT.

The gene calls are TRBV7-9 and TRBJ2-3; the match to TRBD2 covers 9 bases. Germline V lookup: CDR1 SEHNR, CDR2 FQNEAQ (reference sequence). CDR3 length: 17 residues. The ends lost 0 bases at V and 2 bases at J; junction bases unmatched: 6. Written as DNA, the CDR3 is TGTGCCAGCAGCTTAGCGGTCCTAGCGGGGCTCACAGATACGCAGTATTTT. It encodes CASSLAVLAGLTDTQYF.

The rearrangement links TRBV7-3 to TRBJ1-2; 8 bases map to TRBD1. Losses at the gene ends were 5 bases for V and 8 bases for J; bases not matched to a gene: 13. Germline V CDR1 and CDR2: SGHTA, FQGTGA. The CDR3 loop spans 15 amino acids. DNA of the CDR3: TGTGCCAGCAGCCTCACCCCAGGGGGCGCGGCGGGCTACACCTTC. Encoded protein: CASSLTPGGAAGYTF. Based on the CDR3 plus reference TRBV7-3 and TRBJ1-2, the full variable domain is GAGVSQTPSNKVTEKGKYVELRCDPISGHTALYWYRQSLGQGPEFLIYFQGTGAADDSGLPNDRFFAVRPEGSVSTLKIQRTERGDSAVYLCASSLTPGGAAGYTFGSGTRLTVV.